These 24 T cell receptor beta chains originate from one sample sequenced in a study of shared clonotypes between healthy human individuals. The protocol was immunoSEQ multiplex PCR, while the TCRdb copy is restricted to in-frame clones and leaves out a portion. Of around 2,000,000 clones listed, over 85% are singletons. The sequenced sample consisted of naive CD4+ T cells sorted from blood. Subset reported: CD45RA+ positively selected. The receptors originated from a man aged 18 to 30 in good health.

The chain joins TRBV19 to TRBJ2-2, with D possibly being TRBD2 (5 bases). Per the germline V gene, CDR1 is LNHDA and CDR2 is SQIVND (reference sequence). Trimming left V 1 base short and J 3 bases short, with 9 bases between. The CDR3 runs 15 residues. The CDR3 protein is CASSIVWRDTGELFF. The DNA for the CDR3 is TGTGCCAGTAGTATAGTATGGCGGGACACCGGGGAGCTGTTTTTT.

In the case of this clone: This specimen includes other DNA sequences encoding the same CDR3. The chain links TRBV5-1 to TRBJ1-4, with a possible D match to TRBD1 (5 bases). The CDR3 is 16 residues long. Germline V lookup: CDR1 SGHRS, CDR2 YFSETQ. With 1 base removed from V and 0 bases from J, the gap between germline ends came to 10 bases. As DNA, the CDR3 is TGCGCCAGCAGCTTGACAGGAACGGCAACTAATGAAAAACTGTTTTTT. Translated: CASSLTGTATNEKLFF.

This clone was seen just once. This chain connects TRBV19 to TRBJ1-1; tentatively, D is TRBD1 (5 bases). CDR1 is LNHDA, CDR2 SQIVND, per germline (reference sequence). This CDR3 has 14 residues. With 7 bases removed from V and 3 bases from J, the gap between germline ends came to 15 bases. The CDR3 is CASTPGWLDTEAFF. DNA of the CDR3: TGTGCCAGTACCCCAGGGTGGTTGGACACTGAAGCTTTCTTT.

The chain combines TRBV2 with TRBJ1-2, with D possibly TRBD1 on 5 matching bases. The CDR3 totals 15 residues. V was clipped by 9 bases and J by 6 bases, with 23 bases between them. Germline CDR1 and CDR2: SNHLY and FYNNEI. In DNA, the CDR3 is TGTGCCAGATACCCCGGGGCTGCCCACACCCATGGCTACACCTTC. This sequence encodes CARYPGAAHTHGYTF. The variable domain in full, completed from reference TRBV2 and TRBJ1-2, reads EPEVTQTPSHQVTQMGQEVILRCVPISNHLYFYWYRQILGQKVEFLVSFYNNEISEKSEIFDDQFSVERPDGSNFTLKIRSTKLEDSAMYFCARYPGAAHTHGYTFGSGTRLTVV.

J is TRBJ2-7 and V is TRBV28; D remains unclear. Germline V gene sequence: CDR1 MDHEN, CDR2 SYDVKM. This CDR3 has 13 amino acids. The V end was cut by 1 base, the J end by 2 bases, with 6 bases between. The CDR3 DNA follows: TGTGCCAGCAGTTTATTACAGACCTACGAGCAGTACTTC. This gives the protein CASSLLQTYEQYF.

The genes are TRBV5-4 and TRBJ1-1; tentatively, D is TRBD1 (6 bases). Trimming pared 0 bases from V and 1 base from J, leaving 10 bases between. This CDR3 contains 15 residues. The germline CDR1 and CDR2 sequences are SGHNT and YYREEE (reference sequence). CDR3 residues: CASSLDLGGNTEAFF. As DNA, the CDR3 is TGTGCCAGCAGCTTGGACCTAGGGGGGAACACTGAAGCTTTCTTT.

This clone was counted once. The CDR3, as DNA: TGTGCCATCATGATGGACAGGGTAAATTCACCCCTCCACTTT. Its protein is CAIMMDRVNSPLHF. The chain joins TRBV10-3 to TRBJ1-6; 8 positions match TRBD1. Germline V gene lookup returns CDR1 ENHRY and CDR2 SYGVKD. The junction had 6 bases not matched to a gene; V was cut back by 7 bases and J by 7 bases. This CDR3 has 14 residues.

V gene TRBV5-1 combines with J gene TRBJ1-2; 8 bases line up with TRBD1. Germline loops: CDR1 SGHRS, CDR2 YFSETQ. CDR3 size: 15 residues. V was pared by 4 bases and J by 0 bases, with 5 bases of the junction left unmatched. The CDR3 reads CASSPDRASNYGYTF. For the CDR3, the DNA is TGCGCCAGCAGCCCGGACAGGGCTTCTAACTATGGCTACACCTTC.

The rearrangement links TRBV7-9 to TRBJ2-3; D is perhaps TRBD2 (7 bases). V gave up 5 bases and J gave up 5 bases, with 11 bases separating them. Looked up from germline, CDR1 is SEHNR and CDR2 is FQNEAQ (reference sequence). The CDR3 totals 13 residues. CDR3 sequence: CASSEGGVDTQYF. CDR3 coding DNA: TGTGCCAGCAGCGAAGGGGGGGTAGATACGCAGTATTTT.

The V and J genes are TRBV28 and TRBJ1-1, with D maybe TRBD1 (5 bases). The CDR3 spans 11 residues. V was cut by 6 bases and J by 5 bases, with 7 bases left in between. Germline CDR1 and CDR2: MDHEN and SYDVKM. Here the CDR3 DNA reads TGTGCCAGCAGCAGGGTTACTGAAGCTTTCTTT. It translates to CASSRVTEAFF.

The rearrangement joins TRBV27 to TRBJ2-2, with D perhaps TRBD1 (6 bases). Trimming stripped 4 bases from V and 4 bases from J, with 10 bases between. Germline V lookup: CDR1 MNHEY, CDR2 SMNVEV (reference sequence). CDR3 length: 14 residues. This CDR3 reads CASSYRESTGELFF. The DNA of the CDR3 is TGTGCCAGCAGTTACAGGGAATCCACCGGGGAGCTGTTTTTT.

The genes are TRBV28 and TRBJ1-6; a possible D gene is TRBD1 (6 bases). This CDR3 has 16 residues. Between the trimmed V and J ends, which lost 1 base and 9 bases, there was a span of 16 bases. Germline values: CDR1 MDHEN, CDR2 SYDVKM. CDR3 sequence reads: CASSLFGGAGISPLHF. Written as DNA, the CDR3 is TGTGCCAGCAGTTTATTCGGGGGGGCAGGGATTTCACCCCTCCACTTT.

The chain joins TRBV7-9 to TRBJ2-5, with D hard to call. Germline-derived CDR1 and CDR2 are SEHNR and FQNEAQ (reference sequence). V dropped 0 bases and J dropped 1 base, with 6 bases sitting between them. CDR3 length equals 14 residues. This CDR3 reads CASSLASTQETQYF. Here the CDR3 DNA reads TGTGCCAGCAGCTTAGCGTCCACCCAAGAGACCCAGTACTTC.

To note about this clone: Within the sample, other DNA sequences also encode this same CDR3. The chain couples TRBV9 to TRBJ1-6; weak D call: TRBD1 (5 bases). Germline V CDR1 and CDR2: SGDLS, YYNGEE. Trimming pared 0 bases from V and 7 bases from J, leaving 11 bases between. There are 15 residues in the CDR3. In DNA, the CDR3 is TGTGCCAGCAGCGTAGGGGACCGAGGCAATTCACCCCTCCACTTT. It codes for CASSVGDRGNSPLHF.

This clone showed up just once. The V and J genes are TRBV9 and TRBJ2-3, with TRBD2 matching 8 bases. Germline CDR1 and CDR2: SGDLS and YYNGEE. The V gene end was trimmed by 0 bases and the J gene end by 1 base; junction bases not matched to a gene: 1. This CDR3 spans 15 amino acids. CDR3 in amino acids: CASSVEGLGTDTQYF. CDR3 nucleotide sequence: TGTGCCAGCAGCGTAGAGGGACTAGGCACAGATACGCAGTATTTT.

Written as DNA, the CDR3 is TGCAGTGCCCCGGGGCTCTATGGCTACACCTTC. This gives the protein CSAPGLYGYTF. The chain carries TRBV20-1 and TRBJ1-2; D possibly corresponds to TRBD1 (5 bases). Germline CDR1 reads DFQATT; CDR2 reads SNEGSKA (reference sequence). This CDR3 comprises 11 residues. Trimming cost V 6 bases and J 4 bases, with 9 bases left between them.

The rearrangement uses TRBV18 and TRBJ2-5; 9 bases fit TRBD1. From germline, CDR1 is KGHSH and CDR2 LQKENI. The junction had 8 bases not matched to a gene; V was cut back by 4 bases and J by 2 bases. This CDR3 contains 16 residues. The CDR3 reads CASSHGTGWTQETQYF. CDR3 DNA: TGTGCCAGCTCACATGGGACAGGGTGGACACAAGAGACCCAGTACTTC.

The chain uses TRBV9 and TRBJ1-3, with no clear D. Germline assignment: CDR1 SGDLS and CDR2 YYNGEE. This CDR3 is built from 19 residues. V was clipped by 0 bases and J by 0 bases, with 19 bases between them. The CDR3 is CASSVVASAGKVSGNTIYF. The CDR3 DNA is TGTGCCAGCAGCGTAGTGGCCTCGGCAGGCAAAGTCTCTGGAAACACCATATATTTT.

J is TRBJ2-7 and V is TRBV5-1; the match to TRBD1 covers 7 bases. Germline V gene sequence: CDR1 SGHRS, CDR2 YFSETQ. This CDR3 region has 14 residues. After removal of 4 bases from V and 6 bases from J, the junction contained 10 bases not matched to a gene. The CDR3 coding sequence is TGCGCCAGCAGCGGGACCGGGACAGAACTCGAGCAGTACTTC. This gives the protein CASSGTGTELEQYF. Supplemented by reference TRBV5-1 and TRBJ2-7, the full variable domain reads KAGVTQTPRYLIKTRGQQVTLSCSPISGHRSVSWYQQTPGQGLQFLFEYFSETQRNKGNFPGRFSGRQFSNSRSEMNVSTLELGDSALYLCASSGTGTELEQYFGPGTRLTVT.

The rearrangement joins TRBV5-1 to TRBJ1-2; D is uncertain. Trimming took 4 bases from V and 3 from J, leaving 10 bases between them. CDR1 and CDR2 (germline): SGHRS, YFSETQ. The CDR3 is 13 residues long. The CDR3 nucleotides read TGCGCCAGCAGCGGAGACAACCACTATGGCTACACCTTC. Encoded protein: CASSGDNHYGYTF.

DNA for the CDR3: TGTGCCAGCATTGGACAGGGAACAGATACGCAGTATTTT. This gives the protein CASIGQGTDTQYF. The chain combines TRBV2 with TRBJ2-3; TRBD1 matches 8 bases. CDR3 length: 13 residues. With 7 bases clipped from V and 3 bases from J, the junction kept 3 bases outside the gene matches. The germline V gene encodes CDR1 SNHLY and CDR2 FYNNEI.

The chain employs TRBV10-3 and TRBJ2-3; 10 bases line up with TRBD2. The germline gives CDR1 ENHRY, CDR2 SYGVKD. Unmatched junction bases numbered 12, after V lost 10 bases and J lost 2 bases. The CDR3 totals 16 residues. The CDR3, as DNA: TGTGCCACCCTCCCTTGGACTAGCGGCCTCACAGATACGCAGTATTTT. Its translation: CATLPWTSGLTDTQYF.

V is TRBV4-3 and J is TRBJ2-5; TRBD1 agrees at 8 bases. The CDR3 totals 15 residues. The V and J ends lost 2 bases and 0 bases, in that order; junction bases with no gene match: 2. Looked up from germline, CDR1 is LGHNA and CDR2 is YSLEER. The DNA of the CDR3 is TGCGCCAGCAGCCAATTGACAGGGGACCAAGAGACCCAGTACTTC. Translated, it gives CASSQLTGDQETQYF.

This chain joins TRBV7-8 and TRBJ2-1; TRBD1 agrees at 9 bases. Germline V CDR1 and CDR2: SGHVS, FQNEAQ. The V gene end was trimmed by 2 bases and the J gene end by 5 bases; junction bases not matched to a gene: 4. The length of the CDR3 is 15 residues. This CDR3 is CASSLFGTGNNEQFF. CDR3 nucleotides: TGTGCCAGCAGCTTATTCGGGACAGGGAACAATGAGCAGTTCTTC.